This T cell receptor beta chain was profiled in a study of cytomegalovirus exposure and HLA in healthy donors. Germline lookup yields CDR1 LNHDA and CDR2 SQIVND (reference sequence). The V gene lost 7 bases and the J gene lost 5 bases, with 20 bases spanning the gap. CDR3 length: 15 amino acids. Both 60 Vbeta primers and 13 Jbeta primers went into the PCR. Sequencing used immunoSEQ multiplex PCR; TCRdb keeps in-frame clones, though not all of them. The sample has some 170,000 clones, roughly 85% seen once; the top ten hold about 2.2%. Specimen: PBMCs. The V and J genes are TRBV19 and TRBJ1-1; maybe TRBD1 (6 bases). This clonotype originated in a man in his forties in good health and CMV-seronegative. The CDR3: CASIPNRGGRTEAFF. CDR3 nucleotide sequence: TGTGCCAGTATCCCGAACAGAGGGGGAAGGACTGAAGCTTTCTTT.